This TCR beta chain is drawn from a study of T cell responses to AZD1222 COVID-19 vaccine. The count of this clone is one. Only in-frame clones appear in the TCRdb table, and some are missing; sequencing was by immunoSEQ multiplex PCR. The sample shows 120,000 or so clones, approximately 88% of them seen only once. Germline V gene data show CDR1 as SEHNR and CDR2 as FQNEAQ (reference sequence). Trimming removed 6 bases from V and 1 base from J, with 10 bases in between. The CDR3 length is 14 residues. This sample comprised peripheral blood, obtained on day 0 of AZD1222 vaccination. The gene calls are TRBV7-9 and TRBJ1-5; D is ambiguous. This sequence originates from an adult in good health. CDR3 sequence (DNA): TGTGCCAGCAGTGAGACTTGGAGCAATCAGCCCCAGCATTTT. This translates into CASSETWSNQPQHF.